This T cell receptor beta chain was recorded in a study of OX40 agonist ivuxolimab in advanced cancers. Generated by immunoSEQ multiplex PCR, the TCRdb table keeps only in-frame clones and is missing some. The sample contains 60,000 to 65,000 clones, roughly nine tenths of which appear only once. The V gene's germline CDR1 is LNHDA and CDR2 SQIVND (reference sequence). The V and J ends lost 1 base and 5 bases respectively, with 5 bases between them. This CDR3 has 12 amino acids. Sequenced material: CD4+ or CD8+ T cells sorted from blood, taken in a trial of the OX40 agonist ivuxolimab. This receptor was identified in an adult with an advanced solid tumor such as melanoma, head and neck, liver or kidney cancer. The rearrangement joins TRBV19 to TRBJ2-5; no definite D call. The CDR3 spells CASSIGGETQYF. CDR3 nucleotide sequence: TGTGCCAGTAGTATAGGTGGGGAGACCCAGTACTTC.